These T cell receptor beta chains were read from a single sample in a study of read filtering for tumor transcriptome and immune sequencing. In TCRdb, the reads were re-called with MiXCR into one record per CDR3 protein. The sample has around 48,000 distinct CDR3 sequences; roughly 18% are singletons. Sequenced sample: a population of CD138-negative cells sorted from bone marrow. All receptors come from a donor at least 40 years old with multiple myeloma. The CDR3 runs from the conserved cysteine through the conserved F or W. The D gene is left open where the match is weak. Clone size is given for some rows only: seen once, a few or many times, or a class if the clone is expanded.

j_call,clone_size,d_call,v_call,cdr3_aa,cdr3_nt
TRBJ2-1,many,TRBD2,TRBV20-1,CSARGSGSTYNEQFF,TGCAGTGCTAGAGGGAGCGGGAGTACTTACAATGAGCAGTTCTTC
TRBJ2-3,many,.,TRBV9,CASSVEELGDTQYF,TGTGCCAGCAGCGTAGAAGAATTGGGAGATACGCAGTATTTT
TRBJ2-7,few,.,TRBV5-6,CASSAAGTAYEQYF,TGTGCCAGCAGCGCCGCGGGGACAGCATACGAGCAGTACTTC
TRBJ2-1,.,.,TRBV29-1,CSSWDPRLGQFF,TGCAGCTCCTGGGACCCTAGATTAGGTCAGTTCTTC
TRBJ1-1,many,.,TRBV29-1,CSVEVTENTEAFF,TGCAGCGTTGAAGTAACAGAGAACACTGAAGCTTTCTTT
TRBJ2-3,.,TRBD2,TRBV7-9,CASSLASGSSDTQYF,TGTGCCAGCAGCTTAGCTAGCGGGAGCTCAGATACGCAGTATTTT
TRBJ2-1,few,.,TRBV6-2/TRBV6-3,CASQNALRAYSYNEQFF,TGTGCCAGCCAGAACGCCCTGCGCGCCTACTCCTACAATGAGCAGTTCTTC
TRBJ2-1,many,TRBD1,TRBV29-1,CSVESERGRWNEQFF,TGCAGCGTTGAAAGCGAAAGGGGGCGATGGAATGAGCAGTTCTTC
TRBJ2-1,many,TRBD2,TRBV27,CASSSPGLAGPLEQFF,TGTGCCAGCAGCTCACCGGGACTAGCGGGACCGCTGGAGCAGTTCTTC
TRBJ2-3,many,.,TRBV14,CASSQAGAAQYF,TGTGCCAGCAGCCAAGCGGGAGCGGCGCAGTATTTT
TRBJ2-5,.,TRBD1,TRBV19,CASSTSFGGQGDETQYF,TGTGCCAGTAGTACCTCCTTCGGGGGACAGGGTGACGAGACCCAGTACTTC
TRBJ1-2,many,.,TRBV7-2,CASSLNAYGYTF,TGTGCCAGCAGCTTAAACGCCTATGGCTACACCTTC
TRBJ2-5,many,.,TRBV2,CASREETQYF,TGTGCCAGCAGGGAAGAGACCCAGTACTTC
TRBJ1-2,few,TRBD1,TRBV5-6,CASSLRQGDGYTF,TGTGCCAGCAGCTTGAGACAGGGGGATGGCTACACCTTC
TRBJ2-7,many,TRBD2,TRBV19,CASSDTGTSGINF,TGTGCCAGTAGTGATACCGGGACTAGCGGGATCAACTTC
TRBJ1-1,many,.,TRBV2,CASSERRVGHTEAFF,TGTGCCAGCAGTGAACGGAGGGTAGGGCATACAGAAGCTTTCTTT
TRBJ1-3,.,.,TRBV4-1,CASSLSWNTGNTIYF,TGCGCCAGCAGCCTGTCTTGGAACACTGGAAACACCATATATTTT
TRBJ1-4,few,.,TRBV7-9,CASSSPGGKLFF,TGTGCCAGCAGCTCCCCGGGAGGAAAACTGTTTTTT
TRBJ1-2,many,.,TRBV6-5,CASSSPGPAYGYTF,TGTGCCAGCAGCTCTCCGGGACCAGCTTATGGCTACACCTTC
TRBJ2-1,many,TRBD2,TRBV2,CASSEGGRGEQFF,TGTGCCAGCAGTGAAGGGGGGAGGGGTGAGCAGTTCTTC
TRBJ2-5,.,.,TRBV29-1,CSVGAQGETQYF,TGCAGCGTTGGGGCTCAAGGCGAGACCCAGTACTTC
TRBJ2-3,many,TRBD2,TRBV20-1,CSAGRRLAGSTDTQYF,TGCAGTGCGGGGCGCCGACTAGCGGGATCCACAGATACGCAGTATTTT
TRBJ2-7,.,TRBD2,TRBV11-2,CASSLGGSGSYLEQYF,TGTGCCAGCAGCTTAGGGGGTAGCGGGAGTTACCTCGAGCAGTACTTC
TRBJ2-5,many,.,TRBV24-1,CATSDQPFSGDIGTQYF,TGTGCCACCAGTGATCAACCTTTTTCGGGGGATATCGGTACCCAGTACTTC
TRBJ2-1,many,TRBD2,TRBV6-5,CASSDGTSGFNEQFF,TGTGCCAGCAGTGACGGGACTAGCGGTTTCAATGAGCAGTTCTTC
TRBJ1-1,many,TRBD1,TRBV7-8,CASSSSGTGITEAFF,TGTGCCAGCAGCTCGTCCGGGACAGGGATAACTGAAGCTTTCTTT
TRBJ2-1,many,TRBD1,TRBV28,CASWSSRTGGYNEQFF,TGTGCCAGTTGGAGCTCCAGGACAGGGGGGTACAATGAGCAGTTCTTC
TRBJ1-1,many,.,TRBV10-3,CAISSRTGYGAFF,TGTGCCATCAGCTCCCGGACGGGATATGGGGCTTTCTTT
TRBJ2-1,many,TRBD1,TRBV5-4,CASTPGQGASYNEQFF,TGTGCCAGCACTCCCGGCCAGGGGGCGTCCTACAATGAGCAGTTCTTC
TRBJ2-1,many,.,TRBV2,CASGGNEQFF,TGTGCCAGCGGAGGCAATGAGCAGTTCTTC
TRBJ2-7,many,TRBD1,TRBV29-1,CSAGDRGISYEQYF,TGCAGCGCCGGGGACAGGGGAATCTCCTACGAGCAGTACTTC
TRBJ2-7,many,TRBD1,TRBV14,CASSQDAVGTADTYEQYF,TGTGCCAGCAGCCAAGACGCGGTGGGGACAGCGGATACCTACGAGCAGTACTTC
TRBJ1-2,medium-sized,.,TRBV5-1,CASSFGLYGYTF,TGCGCCAGCAGCTTCGGTCTTTATGGCTACACCTTC
TRBJ1-6,many,.,TRBV29-1,CSVGGGNSPLHF,TGCAGCGTTGGGGGGGGGAATTCACCCCTCCACTTT
TRBJ1-1,few,.,TRBV28,CASSLQGIAFF,TGTGCCAGCAGTTTACAGGGCATAGCTTTCTTT
TRBJ1-6,many,.,TRBV28,CASSSLGLTWDSPLHF,TGTGCCAGCAGTTCCCTGGGACTCACCTGGGATTCACCCCTCCACTTT
TRBJ2-4,many,TRBD1,TRBV5-1,CASSPGQGGIQYF,TGCGCCAGCAGCCCAGGACAGGGGGGCATTCAGTACTTC